This T cell receptor beta chain was recorded in a study of control samples from healthy donors and cancer patients. This clone was detected only a few times. Clones were sequenced by immunoSEQ multiplex PCR, and TCRdb holds only the in-frame ones, with some missing. The repertoire holds about 73,000 clones, with 87% as singletons. The CDR3 is made up of 13 amino acids. Germline V gene sequence: CDR1 SNHLY, CDR2 FYNNEI. The V segment lost 4 bases and the J segment 5 bases; nucleotides outside the gene matches: 3. The genes are TRBV2 and TRBJ1-2, with TRBD1 identical over 8 bases. Material for sequencing was blood. This TCR was recovered from a woman in her forties or fifties in good health. DNA of the CDR3: TGTGCCAGCAGTGCAGACAGGGGTTATGGCTACACCTTC. Its translation: CASSADRGYGYTF. Filled out from reference TRBV2 and TRBJ1-2, the complete variable domain reads EPEVTQTPSHQVTQMGQEVILRCVPISNHLYFYWYRQILGQKVEFLVSFYNNEISEKSEIFDDQFSVERPDGSNFTLKIRSTKLEDSAMYFCASSADRGYGYTFGSGTRLTVV.